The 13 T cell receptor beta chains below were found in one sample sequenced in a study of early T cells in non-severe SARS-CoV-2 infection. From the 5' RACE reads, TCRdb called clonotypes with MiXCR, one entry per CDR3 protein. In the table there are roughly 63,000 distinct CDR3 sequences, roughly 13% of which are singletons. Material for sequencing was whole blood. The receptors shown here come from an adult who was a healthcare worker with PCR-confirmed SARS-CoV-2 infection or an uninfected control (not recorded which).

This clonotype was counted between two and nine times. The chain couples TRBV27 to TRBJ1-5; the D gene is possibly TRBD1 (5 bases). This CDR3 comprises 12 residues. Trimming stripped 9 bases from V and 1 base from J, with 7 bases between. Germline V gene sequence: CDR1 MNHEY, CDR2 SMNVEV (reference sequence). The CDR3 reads CASRGSNQPQHF. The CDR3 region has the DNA TGTGCCAGTAGGGGCAGCAATCAGCCCCAGCATTTT.

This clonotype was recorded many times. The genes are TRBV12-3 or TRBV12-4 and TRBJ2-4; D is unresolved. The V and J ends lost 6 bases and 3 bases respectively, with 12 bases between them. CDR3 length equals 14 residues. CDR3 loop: CASSQPWVKNIQYF. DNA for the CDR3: TGTGCCAGCAGCCAACCTTGGGTCAAAAACATTCAGTACTTC.

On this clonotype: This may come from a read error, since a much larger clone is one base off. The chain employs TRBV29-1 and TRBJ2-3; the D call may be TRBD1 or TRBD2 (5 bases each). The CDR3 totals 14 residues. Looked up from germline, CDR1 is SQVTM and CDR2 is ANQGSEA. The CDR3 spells CGVEGRLAPDTQYF. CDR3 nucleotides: TGCGGCGTTGAGGGGCGGCTAGCCCCAGATACGCAGTATTTT.

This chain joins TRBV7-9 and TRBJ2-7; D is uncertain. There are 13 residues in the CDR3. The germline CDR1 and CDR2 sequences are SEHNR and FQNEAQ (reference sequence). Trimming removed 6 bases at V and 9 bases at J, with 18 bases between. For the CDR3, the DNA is TGTGCCAGCAGTCCGGCCGGCAGTACGTGGCAGTACTTC. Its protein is CASSPAGSTWQYF.

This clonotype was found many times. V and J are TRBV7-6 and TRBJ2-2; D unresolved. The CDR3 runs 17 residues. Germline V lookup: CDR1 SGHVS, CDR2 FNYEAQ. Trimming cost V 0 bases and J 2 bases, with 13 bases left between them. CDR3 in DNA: TGTGCCAGCAGCTTAGCGTTATGGAAGGGAAACACCGGGGAGCTGTTTTTT. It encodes CASSLALWKGNTGELFF.

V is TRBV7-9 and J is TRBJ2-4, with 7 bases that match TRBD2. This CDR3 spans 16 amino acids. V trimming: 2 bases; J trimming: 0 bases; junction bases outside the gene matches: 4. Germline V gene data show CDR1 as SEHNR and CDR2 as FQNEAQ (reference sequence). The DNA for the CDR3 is TGTGCCAGCAGCTTAAGTCTAGCGGTAGCCAAAAACATTCAGTACTTC. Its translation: CASSLSLAVAKNIQYF.

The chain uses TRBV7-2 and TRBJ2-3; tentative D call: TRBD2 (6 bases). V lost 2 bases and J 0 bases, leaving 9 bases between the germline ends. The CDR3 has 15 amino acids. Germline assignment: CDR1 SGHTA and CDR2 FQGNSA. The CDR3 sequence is CASSLLGGSTDTQYF. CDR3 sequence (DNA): TGTGCCAGCAGCTTACTTGGGGGGAGCACAGATACGCAGTATTTT.

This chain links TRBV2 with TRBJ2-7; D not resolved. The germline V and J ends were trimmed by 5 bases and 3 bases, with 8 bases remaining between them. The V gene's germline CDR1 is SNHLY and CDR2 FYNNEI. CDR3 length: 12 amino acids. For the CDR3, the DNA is TGTGCCAGCAGTCGCGACAACTACGAGCAGTACTTC. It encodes CASSRDNYEQYF.

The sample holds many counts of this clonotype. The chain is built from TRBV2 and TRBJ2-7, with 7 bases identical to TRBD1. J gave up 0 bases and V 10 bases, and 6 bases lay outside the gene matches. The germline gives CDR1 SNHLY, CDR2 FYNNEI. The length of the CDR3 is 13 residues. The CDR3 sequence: CATGTDLSYEQYF. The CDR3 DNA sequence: TGTGCCACCGGGACAGATCTCTCCTACGAGCAGTACTTC.

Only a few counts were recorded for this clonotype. CDR3 region: CAISEVGQTREQFF. Written as DNA, the CDR3 is TGTGCCATCAGTGAGGTGGGGCAAACGAGGGAGCAGTTCTTC. The rearrangement links TRBV10-3 to TRBJ2-1; perhaps TRBD1 as D (5 bases). The V gene's germline CDR1 is ENHRY and CDR2 SYGVKD. V gave up 2 bases and J gave up 10 bases, with 15 bases separating them. CDR3 size: 14 residues.

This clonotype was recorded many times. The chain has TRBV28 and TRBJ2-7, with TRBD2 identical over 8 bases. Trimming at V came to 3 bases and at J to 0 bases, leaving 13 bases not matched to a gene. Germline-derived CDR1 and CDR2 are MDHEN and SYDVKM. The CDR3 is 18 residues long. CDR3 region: CASSFPLGGGPSSYEQYF. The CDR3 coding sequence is TGTGCCAGCAGTTTCCCCCTCGGGGGGGGGCCAAGCTCCTACGAGCAGTACTTC.

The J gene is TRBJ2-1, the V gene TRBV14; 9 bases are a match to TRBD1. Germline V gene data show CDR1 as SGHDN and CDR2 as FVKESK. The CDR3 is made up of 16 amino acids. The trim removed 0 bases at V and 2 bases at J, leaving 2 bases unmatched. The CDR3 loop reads CASSQDRTGAYNEQFF. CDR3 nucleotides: TGTGCCAGCAGCCAAGATAGGACAGGGGCCTACAATGAGCAGTTCTTC.

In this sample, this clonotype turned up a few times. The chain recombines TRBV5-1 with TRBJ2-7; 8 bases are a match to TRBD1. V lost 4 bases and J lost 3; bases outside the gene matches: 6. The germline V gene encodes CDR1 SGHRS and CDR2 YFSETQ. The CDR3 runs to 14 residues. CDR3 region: CASSQQGAGYEQYF. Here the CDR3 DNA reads TGCGCCAGCAGCCAGCAGGGGGCAGGCTACGAGCAGTACTTC. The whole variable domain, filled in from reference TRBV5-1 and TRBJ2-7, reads KAGVTQTPRYLIKTRGQQVTLSCSPISGHRSVSWYQQTPGQGLQFLFEYFSETQRNKGNFPGRFSGRQFSNSRSEMNVSTLELGDSALYLCASSQQGAGYEQYFGPGTRLTVT.